This T cell receptor (beta chain) was identified during a study of post-analysis software for immune sequencing data. This clonotype has just a few counts. Antigen specificity is unknown. The CDR3 loop spans 15 amino acids. The V and J ends lost 0 bases and 5 bases respectively, with 12 bases between them. Germline V gene sequence: CDR1 SGDLS, CDR2 YYNGEE. Overall study results and limits: TRBV5-6, TRBV5-1 and TRBV20-1 belonged to a set of roughly five TRBV segments that were more frequent in patients than controls.

Every TCR beta cDNA library bore unique molecular identifiers. Via MiXCR, TCRdb re-called the PCR reads, giving one row per CDR3 protein. Seen here are approximately 460,000 distinct CDR3 sequences, approximately 46% observed once, and the top ten hold roughly 12%. The sequence was obtained from a girl under 18 with multiple sclerosis. The material sequenced was blood. The V gene is TRBV9, the J gene TRBJ2-1; D is possibly TRBD1 (6 bases). CDR3 residues: CASSVDGTPNNEQFF. CDR3 coding DNA: TGTGCCAGCAGCGTAGACGGGACACCTAACAATGAGCAGTTCTTC.